This TCR beta chain is drawn from a study of T cell changes during pregnancy in multiple sclerosis. The table came from immunoSEQ multiplex PCR; TCRdb's copy has only in-frame clones and leaves some out. Of fewer than 90,000 clones in the sample, around 93% were seen once. V lost 1 base to trimming and J lost 8 bases, with 14 bases between them. Germline V gene sequence: CDR1 SGHAT, CDR2 FQNNGV. The CDR3 sequence is 15 residues long. This sequence originates from a female donor in good health, enrolled as a control in a pregnancy study. Here the sequenced sample was peripheral blood, taken in the third trimester of pregnancy. V usage is TRBV11-2 and J usage is TRBJ1-4, with D tentatively TRBD1 (6 bases). In DNA form, the CDR3 reads TGTGCCAGCAGCTTAGTGGGGGCAGGGGTCGAAAAACTGTTTTTT. Its protein product is CASSLVGAGVEKLFF.